This T cell receptor (beta chain) was profiled in a study of blood T cell repertoires in COVID-19. About the study: PBMCs, B-cell-depleted T cells, or T cells provided the cDNA or gDNA that made up the material.

The data were produced by immunoSEQ multiplex PCR, yet TCRdb's version contains in-frame clones alone and is incomplete. The repertoire has about 120,000 clones, more than 75% of them found once; the top ten carry 3.9%. As regards this clone: Relative to the germline gene, one junction end is altered; a read error may explain this.

The CDR3 runs to 13 residues. Germline V gives CDR1 DFQATT, CDR2 SNEGSKA (reference sequence). The sample comprised peripheral blood. V and J are TRBV20-1 and TRBJ2-1; TRBD2 matches 10 bases. The sequence was obtained from a man in his sixties with acute or convalescent COVID-19. The CDR3 DNA is TGCAGTGCTAGTAAGACTAGCGGGCGAGAGGGGATCTTC. The encoded protein is CSASKTSGREGIF.